This TCR beta chain came from a study of blood T cell repertoires in COVID-19. In its sample, this clone was seen once. Here immunoSEQ multiplex PCR was the method, and the copy in TCRdb shows in-frame clones only, minus some. Found here are about 320,000 clones, 90% of them singletons; the top ten hold roughly 2.6%. The cohort comprised adults aged roughly 18 to 100 years residing in approximately 25 US areas. Clinical history reported by participants formed the basis on which cohorts were assigned. The sequence came from a man in his sixties who had recovered from COVID-19. The sample consisted of PBMCs or T cells enriched from blood (not recorded which).

The CDR3: CASSRPTGTGGEKLFF. CDR3 DNA sequence: TGTGCCAGTAGTAGACCTACCGGGACAGGGGGTGAAAAACTGTTTTTT. The chain couples TRBV19 to TRBJ1-4; 11 positions agree with TRBD1. Germline V CDR1 and CDR2: LNHDA, SQIVND (reference sequence). J was trimmed by 7 bases and V by 4 bases; bases with no gene match: 8. The CDR3 spans 16 residues. Together with reference TRBV19 and TRBJ1-4, the CDR3 gives the full variable domain: DGGITQSPKYLFRKEGQNVTLSCEQNLNHDAMYWYRQDPGQGLRLIYYSQIVNDFQKGDIAEGYSVSREKKESFPLTVTSAQKNPTAFYLCASSRPTGTGGEKLFFGSGTQLSVL.